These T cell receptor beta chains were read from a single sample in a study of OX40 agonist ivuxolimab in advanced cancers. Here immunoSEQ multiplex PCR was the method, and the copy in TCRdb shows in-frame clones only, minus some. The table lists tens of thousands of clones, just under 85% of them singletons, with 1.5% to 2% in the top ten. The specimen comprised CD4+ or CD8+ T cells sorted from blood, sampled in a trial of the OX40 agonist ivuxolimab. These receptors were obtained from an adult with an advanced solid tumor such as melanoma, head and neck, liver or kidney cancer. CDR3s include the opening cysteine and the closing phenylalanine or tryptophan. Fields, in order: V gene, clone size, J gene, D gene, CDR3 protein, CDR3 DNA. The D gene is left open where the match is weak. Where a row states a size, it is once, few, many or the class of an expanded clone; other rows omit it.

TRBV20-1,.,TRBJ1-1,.,CSARGQTEAFF,TGCAGTGCTAGAGGACAGACAGAAGCTTTCTTT
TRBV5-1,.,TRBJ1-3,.,CASSAGTSSSGNTIYF,TGCGCCAGCAGCGCCGGGACAAGCTCCTCTGGAAACACCATATATTTT
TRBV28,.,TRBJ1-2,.,CASSLVSASYGYTF,TGTGCCAGCAGTTTAGTATCGGCTAGCTATGGCTACACCTTC
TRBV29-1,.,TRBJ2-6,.,CSVGRGTGANVLTF,TGCAGCGTTGGGCGGGGAACGGGGGCCAACGTCCTGACTTTC
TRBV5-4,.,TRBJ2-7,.,CATSTSGYYEQYF,TGTGCCACCTCGACTAGTGGGTACTACGAGCAGTACTTC
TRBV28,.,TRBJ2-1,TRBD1,CASTEKAPTGDEQFF,TGTGCCAGCACCGAAAAGGCCCCTACAGGGGATGAGCAGTTCTTC
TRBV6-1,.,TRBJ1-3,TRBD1,CASSTRGIGNTIYF,TGTGCCAGCAGCACCAGGGGGATCGGAAACACCATATATTTT
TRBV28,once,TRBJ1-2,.,CASSVRKNGYTF,TGTGCCAGCAGTGTAAGAAAGAATGGCTACACCTTC
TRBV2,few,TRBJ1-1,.,CASRVSAAFF,TGTGCCAGCAGGGTCTCAGCAGCTTTCTTT
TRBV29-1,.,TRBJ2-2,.,CSVERQGGTGELFF,TGCAGCGTTGAAAGACAGGGAGGGACCGGGGAGCTGTTTTTT